These 29 T cell receptor beta chains came from one sample sequenced in a study of cytomegalovirus exposure and HLA in healthy donors. The PCR contained 60 Vbeta and 13 Jbeta primers. TCRdb's copy holds only in-frame clones and misses some; the assay was immunoSEQ multiplex PCR. Its clone listing holds 20,000 to 25,000 clones. Sequenced input: PBMCs. The receptors originated from a male donor in good health and CMV-seropositive.

The gene calls are TRBV27 and TRBJ2-7, with TRBD1 identical over 9 bases. CDR1 MNHEY and CDR2 SMNVEV come from the germline V gene (reference sequence). The CDR3 spans 19 residues. The J segment lost 2 bases and the V segment lost 0 bases, leaving 14 bases of the junction unmatched. In DNA, the CDR3 is TGTGCCAGCAGTTTATCGAAGGGTACTCCGGGACAGGGCACCTACGAGCAGTACTTC. Translation: CASSLSKGTPGQGTYEQYF.

The chain is built from TRBV5-6 and TRBJ2-5; 8 positions match TRBD2. The end of the DNA fits TRBJ2-7 better, so the J call may be wrong. Germline V gene sequence: CDR1 SGHDT, CDR2 YYEEEE. CDR3 length: 14 residues. This CDR3 is CASSSGSGTYEQYF. CDR3 nucleotides: TGTGCCAGCAGCTCGGGTAGCGGGACCTACGAGCAGTACTTC.

The gene calls are TRBV18 and TRBJ1-2, with 9 bases identical to TRBD1. V shed 0 bases, J shed 10 bases, and the junction held 6 bases outside the gene matches. The germline V gene encodes CDR1 KGHSH and CDR2 LQKENI. The CDR3 has 14 amino acids. The CDR3 bases are TGTGCCAGCTCACCACCGGATACAGGGGGCTTCTACACCTTC. It specifies CASSPPDTGGFYTF. Full variable domain (remainder filled in from reference TRBV18 and TRBJ1-2): NAGVMQNPRHLVRRRGQEARLRCSPMKGHSHVYWYRQLPEEGLKFMVYLQKENIIDESGMPKERFSAEFPKEGPSILRIQQVVRGDSAAYFCASSPPDTGGFYTFGSGTRLTVV.

The chain links TRBV25-1 to TRBJ2-4, with D tentatively TRBD2 (6 bases). CDR3 length equals 14 residues. Trimming pared 6 bases from V and 4 bases from J, leaving 13 bases between. In germline, CDR1 is MGHDK, CDR2 SYGVNS. CDR3 sequence (DNA): TGTGCCAGCAGCGGGGAGGCGGAAAAAAACATTCAGTACTTC. This gives the protein CASSGEAEKNIQYF. Combining the CDR3 with reference TRBV25-1 and TRBJ2-4 gives the whole variable domain EADIYQTPRYLVIGTGKKITLECSQTMGHDKMYWYQQDPGMELHLIHYSYGVNSTEKGDLSSESTVSRIRTEHFPLTLESARPSHTSQYLCASSGEAEKNIQYFGAGTRLSVL.

The gene calls are TRBV5-4 and TRBJ1-1; no clear D gene. Germline assignment: CDR1 SGHNT and CDR2 YYREEE (reference sequence). Trimming removed 8 bases from V and 1 base from J, with 6 bases in between. This CDR3 is built from 11 residues. The CDR3: CASGPNTEAFF. In DNA, the CDR3 is TGTGCCAGTGGGCCGAACACTGAAGCTTTCTTT.

The genes are TRBV10-1 and TRBJ1-1, with 9 positions matching TRBD1. V lost 2 bases to trimming and J lost 4 bases; unmatched junction nucleotides: 2. The germline CDR1 and CDR2 sequences are WNHNN and SYGVQD (reference sequence). The length of the CDR3 is 14 residues. CDR3 amino acids: CASSENRGPTEAFF. DNA for the CDR3: TGCGCCAGCAGTGAGAACAGGGGGCCCACTGAAGCTTTCTTT.

The gene calls are TRBV7-2 and TRBJ1-1, with D possibly matching TRBD1 (6 bases). Germline CDR1 SGHTA, CDR2 FQGNSA. The V end lost 5 bases, the J end lost 1 base, and 14 bases lay between the germline ends. This CDR3 has 15 residues. The CDR3 reads CASSPWAGANTEAFF. The CDR3 nucleotides read TGTGCCAGCAGCCCGTGGGCGGGGGCGAACACTGAAGCTTTCTTT. Looking up the rest from reference TRBV7-2 and TRBJ1-1 gives the full variable domain: GAGVSQSPSNKVTEKGKDVELRCDPISGHTALYWYRQSLGQGLEFLIYFQGNSAPDKSGLPSDRFSAERTGGSVSTLTIQRTQQEDSAVYLCASSPWAGANTEAFFGQGTRLTVV.

CDR3 in DNA: TGTGCCAGCAGTTACCGAGCGGGTAGCACAGATACGCAGTATTTT. Amino acid sequence: CASSYRAGSTDTQYF. The chain carries TRBV6-5 and TRBJ2-3; tentative D call: TRBD2 (6 bases). With 2 bases removed from V and 0 bases from J, the gap between germline ends came to 9 bases. The length of the CDR3 is 15 residues. Germline values: CDR1 MNHEY, CDR2 SVGAGI.

The rearrangement links TRBV27 to TRBJ1-1, with D possibly matching TRBD1 (6 bases). CDR3 size: 15 residues. Germline loops: CDR1 MNHEY, CDR2 SMNVEV (reference sequence). The ends were cut back, 5 bases at V and 1 base at J, with 14 bases in the middle. The CDR3 here is CASSIQGWENTEAFF. CDR3 coding DNA: TGTGCCAGCAGTATACAGGGTTGGGAGAACACTGAAGCTTTCTTT.

The chain uses TRBV6-5 and TRBJ2-2; tentatively, D is TRBD2 (7 bases). V was trimmed by 2 bases and J by 8 bases, leaving 12 bases between them. This CDR3 has 14 amino acids. CDR1 MNHEY and CDR2 SVGAGI come from the germline V gene. In nucleotides, the CDR3 is TGTGCCAGCAGTTACCTTGGGGGGGCGGGGGAGCTGTTTTTT. This gives the protein CASSYLGGAGELFF.

The rearrangement uses TRBV4-2 and TRBJ1-1; D might be TRBD1 (5 bases). Trimming shortened V by 3 bases and J by 2 bases, and 7 bases separated the two germline ends. CDR1 and CDR2 from the germline V gene are LGHNA and YNFKEQ. The CDR3 spans 13 residues. This CDR3 reads CASSQGTNTEAFF. DNA of the CDR3: TGTGCCAGCAGCCAGGGGACTAACACTGAAGCTTTCTTT.

The rearrangement joins TRBV27 to TRBJ1-4, with 7 positions matching TRBD1. The CDR3 is 14 residues long. V gave up 3 bases and J gave up 7 bases; unmatched junction bases: 5. CDR1 and CDR2 from the germline V gene are MNHEY and SMNVEV (reference sequence). Here the CDR3 reads CASSFHRGSEKLFF. The CDR3 nucleotides read TGTGCCAGCAGTTTCCACAGGGGTTCTGAAAAACTGTTTTTT.

The chain has TRBV28 and TRBJ1-4; D possibly corresponds to TRBD1 (6 bases). V was pared by 4 bases and J by 11 bases, with 14 bases between. The length of the CDR3 is 13 residues. CDR1 and CDR2 (germline): MDHEN, SYDVKM. As DNA, the CDR3 is TGTGCCAGCAGTTGGACAGCCAGCGTGAAACTGTTTTTT. It encodes CASSWTASVKLFF. The full variable domain, in which reference TRBV28 and TRBJ1-4 provide the parts outside the CDR3, is DVKVTQSSRYLVKRTGEKVFLECVQDMDHENMFWYRQDPGLGLRLIYFSYDVKMKEKGDIPEGYSVSREKKERFSLILESASTNQTSMYLCASSWTASVKLFFGSGTQLSVL.

V usage is TRBV5-1 and J usage is TRBJ1-4, with D possibly TRBD1 on 5 matching bases. V lost 3 bases and J lost 7, with 13 bases in between. Germline CDR1 is SGHRS and CDR2 is YFSETQ. CDR3 size: 14 residues. The CDR3 DNA follows: TGCGCCAGCAGCTCGGGGCTGGGGGGTGAAAAACTGTTTTTT. This sequence encodes CASSSGLGGEKLFF.

The chain couples TRBV15 to TRBJ2-7; maybe TRBD2 (6 bases). The CDR3 covers 17 residues. Trimming shortened V by 0 bases and J by 7 bases, and 22 bases separated the two germline ends. CDR1 LNHNV and CDR2 YYDKDF come from the germline V gene (reference sequence). Written as DNA, the CDR3 is TGTGCCACCAGCAGAGACCCCGGGGGAGAATTTATGGGGGAGCAGTACTTC. Translating it yields CATSRDPGGEFMGEQYF. The whole variable domain, filled in from reference TRBV15 and TRBJ2-7, reads DAMVIQNPRYQVTQFGKPVTLSCSQTLNHNVMYWYQQKSSQAPKLLFHYYDKDFNNEADTPDNFQSRRPNTSFCFLDIRSPGLGDTAMYLCATSRDPGGEFMGEQYFGPGTRLTVT.

The V gene is TRBV27, the J gene TRBJ2-7, with no clear D. CDR1 MNHEY and CDR2 SMNVEV come from the germline V gene (reference sequence). V gave up 5 bases and J gave up 5 bases, with 16 bases separating them. This CDR3 is 14 amino acids long. This CDR3 reads CASSPTWYVHEQYF. CDR3 nucleotides: TGTGCCAGCAGTCCCACTTGGTACGTGCACGAGCAGTACTTC.

V gene TRBV29-1 combines with J gene TRBJ1-1; D is unclear. This CDR3 has 14 residues. V lost 4 bases to trimming and J lost 3 bases, with 15 bases between them. The germline gives CDR1 SQVTM, CDR2 ANQGSEA. This chain's CDR3 is CSVGSQSGYTEAFF. CDR3 coding DNA: TGCAGCGTTGGGTCACAAAGTGGTTACACTGAAGCTTTCTTT.

The chain uses TRBV19 and TRBJ1-1; D ambiguous. V was pared by 3 bases and J by 6 bases, with 14 bases between. The CDR3 loop spans 14 amino acids. Per the germline V gene, CDR1 is LNHDA and CDR2 is SQIVND (reference sequence). The CDR3 loop is CASSIRVAGAEAFF. In nucleotides, the CDR3 is TGTGCCAGTAGTATCCGCGTCGCGGGCGCTGAAGCTTTCTTT.

The gene calls are TRBV6-5 and TRBJ1-2, with D unresolved. The V end was cut by 3 bases, the J end by 6 bases, with 8 bases between. Germline assignment: CDR1 MNHEY and CDR2 SVGAGI. The CDR3 extends over 12 amino acids. The DNA of the CDR3 is TGTGCCAGCAGTTATGGTGGCCATGGCTACACCTTC. It yields the protein CASSYGGHGYTF.

The chain has TRBV27 and TRBJ1-2; D ambiguous. Trimming removed 10 bases from V and 0 bases from J, with 15 bases in between. Germline V lookup: CDR1 MNHEY, CDR2 SMNVEV (reference sequence). The CDR3 has 14 amino acids. This chain's CDR3 is CATRGLGTNYGYTF. The CDR3 DNA is TGTGCCACGCGAGGGTTAGGGACTAACTATGGCTACACCTTC.

The chain is built from TRBV9 and TRBJ2-3; 9 bases align to TRBD2. Per germline, CDR1 SGDLS and CDR2 YYNGEE. This CDR3 spans 18 amino acids. V shed 0 bases, J shed 3 bases, and the junction held 11 bases outside the gene matches. CDR3 region: CASSVAPGLAGFTDTQYF. CDR3 in DNA: TGTGCCAGCAGCGTAGCCCCCGGGCTAGCGGGGTTTACAGATACGCAGTATTTT. Using reference TRBV9 and TRBJ2-3 for the parts outside the CDR3, the full variable domain is DSGVTQTPKHLITATGQRVTLRCSPRSGDLSVYWYQQSLDQGLQFLIQYYNGEERAKGNILERFSAQQFPDLHSELNLSSLELGDSALYFCASSVAPGLAGFTDTQYFGPGTRLTVL.

This chain joins TRBV4-3 and TRBJ1-2; 7 nucleotides match TRBD1. CDR3 length equals 14 residues. In germline, CDR1 is LGHNA, CDR2 YSLEER. J gave up 13 bases and V 2 bases, and 13 bases lay outside the gene matches. CDR3 loop: CASSQQGDSWYLTF. In nucleotides, the CDR3 is TGCGCCAGCAGCCAACAGGGGGACAGCTGGTACCTCACCTTC.

V gene TRBV6-1 combines with J gene TRBJ2-5, with a weak D call TRBD2 (6 bases). Germline-derived CDR1 and CDR2 are MNHNS and SASEGT. This CDR3 comprises 13 residues. Trimming stripped 7 bases from V and 3 bases from J, with 12 bases between. CDR3 region: CASTRTIEETQYF. The DNA of the CDR3 is TGTGCCAGCACCCGGACTATTGAAGAGACCCAGTACTTC.

This sequence joins TRBV6-1 and TRBJ1-5; 7 positions agree with TRBD1. V was pared by 6 bases and J by 6 bases, with 11 bases of the junction left unmatched. The CDR3 is 15 residues long. Germline V gene data show CDR1 as MNHNS and CDR2 as SASEGT. This chain's CDR3 is CASRGEAGGVQPQHF. The CDR3 region has the DNA TGTGCCAGCAGGGGGGAGGCAGGGGGTGTTCAGCCCCAGCATTTT.

The genes are TRBV29-1 and TRBJ1-4; D perhaps matches TRBD1 (5 bases). V lost 4 bases, J lost 6 bases, and 12 bases lay in between. Germline-derived CDR1 and CDR2 are SQVTM and ANQGSEA. The CDR3 is made up of 13 amino acids. The CDR3 loop is CSVGWGGDEKLFF. DNA for the CDR3: TGCAGCGTTGGTTGGGGAGGGGATGAAAAACTGTTTTTT.

The chain couples TRBV9 to TRBJ1-2, with unresolved D. The length of the CDR3 is 14 residues. Germline values: CDR1 SGDLS, CDR2 YYNGEE. The V and J ends lost 3 bases and 7 bases respectively, with 16 bases between them. The CDR3 loop reads CASSAGPAEGGYTF. DNA of the CDR3: TGTGCCAGCAGCGCCGGCCCAGCTGAGGGTGGCTACACCTTC.

This sequence joins TRBV6-5 and TRBJ1-5; TRBD1 is a possible D gene (5 bases). This CDR3 has 13 amino acids. Germline V gene lookup returns CDR1 MNHEY and CDR2 SVGAGI. With 3 bases removed from V and 14 bases from J, the gap between germline ends came to 17 bases. CDR3 region: CASSYRPGAPEHF. Written as DNA, the CDR3 is TGTGCCAGCAGTTATCGACCTGGGGCGCCGGAGCATTTT.

The gene calls are TRBV30 and TRBJ2-7; 9 positions agree with TRBD2. CDR1 is GTSNPN and CDR2 is SVGIG in the germline V gene (reference sequence). Trimming took 1 base from V and 2 from J; bases not matched to a gene: 9. This CDR3 comprises 16 residues. Written as DNA, the CDR3 is TGTGCCTGGAGTGCCCTTAGGACTAGCGTAACCTACGAGCAGTACTTC. It specifies CAWSALRTSVTYEQYF.

V usage is TRBV9 and J usage is TRBJ2-1, with TRBD2 matching over 7 bases. This CDR3 has 16 amino acids. The V and J ends lost 2 bases and 4 bases, in that order; junction bases with no gene match: 9. Germline V CDR1 and CDR2: SGDLS, YYNGEE. The CDR3 loop reads CASSVDGAGDYNEQFF. Written as DNA, the CDR3 is TGTGCCAGCAGCGTCGACGGGGCGGGAGATTACAATGAGCAGTTCTTC. Full variable domain (rest looked up from reference TRBV9 and TRBJ2-1): DSGVTQTPKHLITATGQRVTLRCSPRSGDLSVYWYQQSLDQGLQFLIQYYNGEERAKGNILERFSAQQFPDLHSELNLSSLELGDSALYFCASSVDGAGDYNEQFFGPGTRLTVL.